This section outlines one T cell receptor (beta chain) sequence together with its context. This sample was included in a study of blood T cell repertoires in COVID-19. Study as a whole: Donors in the United States, Italy and Spain gave samples during acute or convalescent COVID-19. PBMCs, B-cell-depleted T cells, or T cells were the source of the cDNA or gDNA that made up the material.

Only in-frame clones appear in the TCRdb table, and some are missing; sequencing was by immunoSEQ multiplex PCR. The sample has just under 150,000 clones; approximately 84% are singletons. Trimming stripped 2 bases from V and 0 bases from J, with 16 bases between. The CDR3 totals 18 residues. In germline, CDR1 is KGHSH, CDR2 LQKENI. The sequencing input was peripheral blood. The chain couples TRBV18 to TRBJ1-4, with a possible D match to TRBD1 (6 bases). This TCR came from a human donor with acute or convalescent COVID-19. The donor label of this sample is uncertain. CDR3 bases: TGTGCCAGCTCACCAAAGGCCGGGACAACGACAACTAATGAAAAACTGTTTTTT. Its translation: CASSPKAGTTTTNEKLFF.